This TCR beta chain was identified during a study of technical replicates of blood from a few donors. Assay: immunoSEQ multiplex PCR; the TCRdb copy retains only in-frame clones and omits some. The sample carries over 85,000 clones, 94% recorded once. The specimen sequenced was T cells isolated from PBMCs. The sequence was collected from a human donor in good health.

The DNA for the CDR3 is TGCAGCGTCTTTCAACGGCGGGCGGGAGATCAGGGACAAGAGACCCAGTACTTC. It codes for CSVFQRRAGDQGQETQYF. This rearrangement joins TRBV29-1 to TRBJ2-5; 7 bases map to TRBD2. Trimming took 6 bases from V and 2 from J; bases not matched to a gene: 21. The CDR3 loop spans 18 amino acids. Germline CDR1 SQVTM, CDR2 ANQGSEA.